This TCR beta chain was sequenced in a study of T cell changes during pregnancy in multiple sclerosis. Germline assignment: CDR1 SGDLS and CDR2 YYNGEE. This CDR3 spans 16 amino acids. V shed 1 base and J shed 0 bases, with 12 bases lying between them. Sequencing used immunoSEQ multiplex PCR; TCRdb keeps in-frame clones, though not all of them. Of about 76,000 clones listed, around 94% were seen once; the top ten hold approximately 0.58%. The TCR was taken from a female donor with multiple sclerosis, enrolled in a pregnancy study. Here the sequenced sample was peripheral blood, taken in the third trimester of pregnancy. The chain links TRBV9 to TRBJ2-3, with unresolved D. CDR3 DNA sequence: TGTGCCAGCAGCGTACCCTCGACGACTAGCACAGATACGCAGTATTTT. It translates to CASSVPSTTSTDTQYF.